The 2 T cell receptor beta chains given below trace back to one sample, sequenced in a study of blood T cell repertoires in COVID-19. Sequencing was performed with immunoSEQ multiplex PCR; in TCRdb, only in-frame clones are kept and a portion is missing. The sample contains 230,000 or so clones, about 83% of which appear only once. The sequenced material came from peripheral blood. These TCRs come from a middle-aged man with active or convalescent COVID-19.

DNA of the CDR3: TGTGCCTGGATGAGCGGGGGGATCCAAGAGACCCAGTACTTC. Protein product: CAWMSGGIQETQYF. This chain links TRBV30 with TRBJ2-5, with 9 bases aligning to TRBD2. Germline lookup yields CDR1 GTSNPN and CDR2 SVGIG (reference sequence). J was trimmed by 1 base and V by 4 bases; bases with no gene match: 4. CDR3 length: 14 amino acids.

This chain connects TRBV10-3 to TRBJ2-7; TRBD1 aligns across 8 bases. The V segment lost 2 bases and the J segment 1 base; nucleotides outside the gene matches: 7. Germline V gives CDR1 ENHRY, CDR2 SYGVKD. The CDR3 consists of 16 residues. DNA for the CDR3: TGTGCCATCAGTGAGAGACAGGGGACTGGTTCCTACGAGCAGTACTTC. Residues: CAISERQGTGSYEQYF.